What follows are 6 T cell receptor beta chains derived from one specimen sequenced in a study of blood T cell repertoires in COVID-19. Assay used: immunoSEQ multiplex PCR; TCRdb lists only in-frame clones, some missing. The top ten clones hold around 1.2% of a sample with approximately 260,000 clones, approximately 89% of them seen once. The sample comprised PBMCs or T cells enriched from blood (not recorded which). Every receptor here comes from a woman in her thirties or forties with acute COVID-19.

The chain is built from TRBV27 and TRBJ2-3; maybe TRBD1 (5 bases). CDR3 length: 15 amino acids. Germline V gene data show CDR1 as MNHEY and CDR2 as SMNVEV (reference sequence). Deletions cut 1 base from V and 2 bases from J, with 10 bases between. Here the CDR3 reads CASSLYRQLTDTQYF. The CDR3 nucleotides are TGTGCCAGCAGTTTATACCGACAGCTCACAGATACGCAGTATTTT.

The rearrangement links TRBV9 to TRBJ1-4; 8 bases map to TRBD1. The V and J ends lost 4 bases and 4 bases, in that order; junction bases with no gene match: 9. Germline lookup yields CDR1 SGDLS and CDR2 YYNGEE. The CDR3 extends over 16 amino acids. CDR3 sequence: CASSPRQGALNEKLFF. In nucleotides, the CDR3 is TGTGCCAGCAGCCCCCGTCAGGGGGCGCTTAATGAAAAACTGTTTTTT.

CDR3 sequence reads: CATGRVGTGELFF. The CDR3 coding sequence is TGTGCCACCGGGAGGGTTGGCACCGGGGAGCTGTTTTTT. The chain carries TRBV15 and TRBJ2-2; 7 bases align to TRBD2. CDR3 length: 13 residues. Germline CDR1 is LNHNV and CDR2 is YYDKDF (reference sequence). After removal of 8 bases from V and 4 bases from J, the junction contained 4 bases not matched to a gene.

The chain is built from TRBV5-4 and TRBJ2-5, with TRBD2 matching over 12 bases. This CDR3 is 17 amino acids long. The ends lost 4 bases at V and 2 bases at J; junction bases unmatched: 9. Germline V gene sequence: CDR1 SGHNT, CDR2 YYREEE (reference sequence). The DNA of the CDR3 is TGTGCCAGCAGCGAGGGACTAGCGGGTGGGGGGCAAGAGACCCAGTACTTC. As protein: CASSEGLAGGGQETQYF.

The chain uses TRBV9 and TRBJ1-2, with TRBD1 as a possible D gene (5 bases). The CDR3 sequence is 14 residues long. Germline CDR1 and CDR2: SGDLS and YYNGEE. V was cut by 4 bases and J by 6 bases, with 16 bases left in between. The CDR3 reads CASSPGGTPDGYTF. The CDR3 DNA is TGTGCCAGCAGCCCCGGAGGGACCCCGGATGGCTACACCTTC.

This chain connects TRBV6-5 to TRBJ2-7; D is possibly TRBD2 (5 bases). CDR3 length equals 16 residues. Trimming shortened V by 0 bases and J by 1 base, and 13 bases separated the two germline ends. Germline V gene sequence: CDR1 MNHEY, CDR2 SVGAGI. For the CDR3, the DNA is TGTGCCAGCAGTTACTCGATAGTCGGGAATTCCTACGAGCAGTACTTC. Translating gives CASSYSIVGNSYEQYF.